Sequencing of this TCR beta chain was carried out in a study of blood T cell repertoires in COVID-19. TCRdb's table, derived via immunoSEQ multiplex PCR, lists solely in-frame clones and lacks some. The table records under 200,000 clones, about 80% of them present only once. This clonotype was obtained from a woman aged 70-85 years in a cohort exposed to, infected with or recovered from COVID-19 (not recorded which). The specimen sequenced was PBMCs or T cells enriched from blood (not recorded which).

The CDR3 loop reads CASSFVQGKAFF. CDR3 in DNA: TGTGCCAGCAGTTTTGTCCAGGGGAAAGCTTTCTTT. V and J are TRBV27 and TRBJ1-1; D is possibly TRBD1 (6 bases). Per the germline V gene, CDR1 is MNHEY and CDR2 is SMNVEV (reference sequence). The CDR3 consists of 12 residues. V was cut by 3 bases and J by 9 bases, with 11 bases left in between.